Each of the 18 T cell receptor beta chains below was sequenced from the same sample in a study of blood T cell repertoires in COVID-19. TCRdb's table, derived via immunoSEQ multiplex PCR, lists solely in-frame clones and lacks some. Here the sample spans 150,000 to 200,000 clones, approximately 85% being singletons. Sequencing was done on a sample of peripheral blood. The receptors here all came from a man in his sixties with acute or convalescent COVID-19.

V usage is TRBV7-3 and J usage is TRBJ2-7; 10 bases agree with TRBD1. Unmatched junction bases numbered 6, after V lost 8 bases and J lost 2 bases. Germline V gives CDR1 SGHTA, CDR2 FQGTGA. CDR3 length equals 14 residues. The CDR3 sequence: CASAAGTGAYEQYF. The CDR3 DNA reads TGTGCCAGCGCCGCCGGGACAGGGGCCTACGAGCAGTACTTC.

J is TRBJ2-1 and V is TRBV7-9; possibly TRBD1 for D (6 bases). Trimming left V 2 bases short and J 4 bases short, with 18 bases between. CDR1 SEHNR and CDR2 FQNEAQ come from the germline V gene (reference sequence). This CDR3 comprises 17 residues. CDR3 bases: TGTGCCAGCAGCTTAAATTTTCCCTCACAGGGTTACAATGAGCAGTTCTTC. Protein product: CASSLNFPSQGYNEQFF.

V is TRBV12-3 or TRBV12-4 and J is TRBJ1-5; TRBD1 agrees at 7 bases. J gave up 4 bases and V 8 bases, and 5 bases lay outside the gene matches. The CDR3 extends over 13 amino acids. CDR3 in DNA: TGTGCCAGCCGACAGGGTTTTAATCAGCCCCAGCATTTT. Its protein is CASRQGFNQPQHF.

V usage is TRBV9 and J usage is TRBJ2-1; a possible D gene is TRBD1 (6 bases). This CDR3 has 14 amino acids. Per germline, CDR1 SGDLS and CDR2 YYNGEE. V shed 0 bases and J shed 7 bases, with 11 bases lying between them. The CDR3 reads CASSVASGANEQFF. The CDR3 nucleotides read TGTGCCAGCAGCGTAGCCTCAGGGGCGAATGAGCAGTTCTTC.

The chain is built from TRBV7-2 and TRBJ2-7; 15 bases line up with TRBD2. Germline V CDR1 and CDR2: SGHTA, FQGNSA. This CDR3 has 19 residues. V lost 0 bases and J lost 2; bases outside the gene matches: 8. CDR3 in DNA: TGTGCCAGCAGCTTAGCCGGGACTAGCGGGAGGACCCCGCCCTACGAGCAGTACTTC. It codes for CASSLAGTSGRTPPYEQYF.

The V call is TRBV5-1, the J call TRBJ2-5, with 7 bases fitting TRBD1. Germline CDR1 and CDR2: SGHRS and YFSETQ. The CDR3 spans 15 residues. Unmatched junction bases numbered 9, after V lost 6 bases and J lost 1 base. CDR3 coding DNA: TGCGCCAGCACCCGGGACAGTCCGACCCAAGAGACCCAGTACTTC. Protein: CASTRDSPTQETQYF.

V usage is TRBV2 and J usage is TRBJ2-7; 9 nucleotides match TRBD2. V shed 7 bases and J 5 bases; nucleotides not matched to a gene: 6. The CDR3 contains 13 residues. Germline V lookup: CDR1 SNHLY, CDR2 FYNNEI. Here the CDR3 reads CASIGGRVNEQYF. CDR3 coding DNA: TGTGCCAGCATAGGCGGGAGGGTCAACGAGCAGTACTTC.

The chain uses TRBV7-9 and TRBJ1-4, with 8 bases aligning to TRBD1. The CDR3 runs 14 residues. Germline V gene lookup returns CDR1 SEHNR and CDR2 FQNEAQ (reference sequence). Losses at the gene ends were 3 bases for V and 10 bases for J; bases not matched to a gene: 7. The CDR3 DNA sequence: TGTGCCAGCAGCTTGGGGACAGGAATGGGAAAACTGTTTTTT. Its protein product is CASSLGTGMGKLFF.

This clone has a single count. The rearrangement uses TRBV7-2 and TRBJ1-2; the match to TRBD1 covers 8 bases. The V gene end was trimmed by 5 bases and the J gene end by 3 bases; junction bases not matched to a gene: 5. Germline CDR1 reads SGHTA; CDR2 reads FQGNSA. CDR3 size: 14 residues. CDR3 sequence: CASSLDRGYYGYTF. The CDR3 nucleotides read TGTGCCAGCAGCCTTGACAGGGGATACTATGGCTACACCTTC.

The chain links TRBV3-1 (or the pseudogene TRBV3-2) to TRBJ1-2; TRBD1 matches 9 bases. V lost 4 bases, J lost 4 bases, and 7 bases stayed unmatched. The CDR3 runs to 15 residues. Germline assignment: CDR1 LGHDT and CDR2 YNNKEL (reference sequence). The CDR3 spells CASSPRDRARYGYTF. In DNA, the CDR3 is TGTGCCAGCAGCCCCCGGGACAGGGCGCGCTATGGCTACACCTTC.

The V gene is TRBV3-1 (or the pseudogene TRBV3-2), the J gene TRBJ2-2; TRBD2 matches 9 bases. The V segment lost 4 bases and the J segment 6 bases; nucleotides outside the gene matches: 6. The CDR3 loop spans 15 amino acids. Germline V CDR1 and CDR2: LGHDT, YNNKEL (reference sequence). The CDR3 here is CASSPRTSAAGELFF. The CDR3 DNA reads TGTGCCAGCAGCCCCCGGACTAGCGCCGCCGGGGAGCTGTTTTTT.

The chain combines TRBV6-4 with TRBJ2-3; TRBD2 might be the D (5 bases). Germline lookup yields CDR1 MRHNA and CDR2 SNTAGT. The germline V and J ends were trimmed by 4 bases and 1 base, with 9 bases remaining between them. The CDR3 consists of 14 residues. The CDR3 protein is CASSAISGTDTQYF. In DNA form, the CDR3 reads TGTGCCAGCAGTGCAATTAGCGGCACAGATACGCAGTATTTT.

CDR3 in amino acids: CASSSRDRASGNTIYF. In nucleotides, the CDR3 is TGTGCCAGCAGTTCCCGGGACAGGGCCTCTGGAAACACCATATATTTT. V usage is TRBV6-5 and J usage is TRBJ1-3, with 9 bases matching TRBD1. The CDR3 loop spans 16 amino acids. CDR1 MNHEY and CDR2 SVGAGI come from the germline V gene. V was clipped by 4 bases and J by 0 bases; unmatched bases: 4.

The gene calls are TRBV3-1 (or the pseudogene TRBV3-2) and TRBJ1-1; possible D gene TRBD1, 5 bases. The CDR3 runs 14 residues. From germline, CDR1 is LGHDT and CDR2 YNNKEL (reference sequence). V was trimmed by 3 bases and J by 4 bases, leaving 12 bases between them. The CDR3 loop reads CASSHGSGGTEAFF. CDR3 bases: TGTGCCAGCAGCCATGGGTCCGGGGGCACTGAAGCTTTCTTT.

The V call is TRBV18, the J call TRBJ1-1, with D hard to call. V lost 3 bases to trimming and J lost 4 bases, with 9 bases between them. The CDR3 spans 13 residues. Germline CDR1 reads KGHSH; CDR2 reads LQKENI. For the CDR3, the DNA is TGTGCCAGCTCACCCCCGTCAGTCACTGAAGCTTTCTTT. Encoded protein: CASSPPSVTEAFF. The full variable domain, completed using reference TRBV18 and TRBJ1-1, is NAGVMQNPRHLVRRRGQEARLRCSPMKGHSHVYWYRQLPEEGLKFMVYLQKENIIDESGMPKERFSAEFPKEGPSILRIQQVVRGDSAAYFCASSPPSVTEAFFGQGTRLTVV.

This clone was counted once. The V call is TRBV9, the J call TRBJ1-2; D possibly corresponds to TRBD1 (5 bases). Trimming left V 0 bases short and J 0 bases short, with 9 bases between. Germline V gene data show CDR1 as SGDLS and CDR2 as YYNGEE. The CDR3 runs 15 residues. The CDR3 is CASSVGGQANYGYTF. The CDR3 nucleotides are TGTGCCAGCAGCGTAGGGGGCCAAGCTAACTATGGCTACACCTTC. Drawing the rest from reference TRBV9 and TRBJ1-2, the complete variable domain is DSGVTQTPKHLITATGQRVTLRCSPRSGDLSVYWYQQSLDQGLQFLIQYYNGEERAKGNILERFSAQQFPDLHSELNLSSLELGDSALYFCASSVGGQANYGYTFGSGTRLTVV.

This chain links TRBV6-2 or TRBV6-3 with TRBJ1-4; tentatively, D is TRBD1 (6 bases). The V and J ends lost 5 bases and 8 bases respectively, with 15 bases between them. This CDR3 contains 14 residues. Germline loops: CDR1 MNHEY, CDR2 SVGEGT. The CDR3 loop is CASSPGTPFEKLFF. In DNA, the CDR3 is TGTGCCAGCAGTCCAGGGACACCATTCGAAAAACTGTTTTTT.

The CDR3 loop reads CASSRLAGQFF. Written as DNA, the CDR3 is TGTGCCAGCAGCCGACTAGCGGGACAATTCTTC. The rearrangement joins TRBV16 to TRBJ2-1, with TRBD2 matching 11 bases. Germline V gene lookup returns CDR1 KGHSY and CDR2 FQNENV. The CDR3 runs to 11 residues. The ends lost 4 bases at V and 16 bases at J; junction bases unmatched: 3.